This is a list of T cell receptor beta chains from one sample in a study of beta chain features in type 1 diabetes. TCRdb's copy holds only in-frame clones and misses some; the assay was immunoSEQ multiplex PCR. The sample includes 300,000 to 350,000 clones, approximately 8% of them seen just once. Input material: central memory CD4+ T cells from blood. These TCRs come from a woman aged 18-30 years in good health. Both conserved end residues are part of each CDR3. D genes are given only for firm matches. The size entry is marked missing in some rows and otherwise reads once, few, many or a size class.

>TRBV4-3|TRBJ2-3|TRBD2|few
CASSQTASGIDTQYF
TGCGCCAGCAGCCAAACGGCTAGCGGGATTGATACGCAGTATTTT
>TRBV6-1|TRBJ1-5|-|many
CASNLVFGIVQPQHF
TGTGCCAGCAATCTCGTATTCGGGATTGTTCAGCCCCAGCATTTT
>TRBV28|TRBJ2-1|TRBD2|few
CASSLYFSLGEREDILESYNEQFF
TGTGCCAGCAGTTTATATTTTAGTTTGGGGGAGCGGGAGGATATTCTGGAGTCCTACAATGAGCAGTTCTTC
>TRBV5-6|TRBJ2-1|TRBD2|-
CASSPRLAYNEQFF
TGTGCCAGCAGCCCCCGACTAGCTTACAATGAGCAGTTCTTC
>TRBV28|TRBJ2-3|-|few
CASRRPNQSPDTQYF
TGTGCCAGCAGACGACCGAACCAAAGCCCAGATACGCAGTATTTT
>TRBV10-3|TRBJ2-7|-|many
CAIGGQSYEQYF
TGTGCCATCGGTGGGCAATCCTACGAGCAGTACTTC
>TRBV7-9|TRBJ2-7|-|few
CASSLGLLAAEQYF
TGTGCCAGCAGCTTAGGTTTGTTGGCGGCTGAGCAGTACTTC
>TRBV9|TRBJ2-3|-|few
CASSVDPYHYTDTQYF
TGTGCCAGCAGCGTAGACCCGTACCATTACACAGATACGCAGTATTTT
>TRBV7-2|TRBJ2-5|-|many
CASSPNTGETQYF
TGTGCCAGCAGTCCCAACACCGGCGAGACCCAGTACTTC
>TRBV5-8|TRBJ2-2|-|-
CASSYHMGTNTGELFF
TGTGCCAGCAGCTACCACATGGGGACGAACACCGGGGAGCTGTTTTTT
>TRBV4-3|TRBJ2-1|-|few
CASSLSASYNEQFF
TGCGCCAGCAGCCTTTCCGCCTCCTACAATGAGCAGTTCTTC
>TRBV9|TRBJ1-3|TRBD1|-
CASSVGTGGGGNTIYF
TGTGCCAGCAGCGTAGGGACAGGGGGTGGTGGAAACACCATATATTTT
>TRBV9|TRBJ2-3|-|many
CASSVAGRWDTQYF
TGTGCCAGCAGCGTAGCCGGGAGATGGGATACGCAGTATTTT
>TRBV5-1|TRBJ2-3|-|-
CASSLWGATDTQYF
TGCGCCAGCAGCTTGTGGGGGGCCACAGATACGCAGTATTTT
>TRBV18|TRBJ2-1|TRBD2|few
CASSPGLAGGLYNEQFF
TGTGCCAGCTCACCAGGATTGGCGGGAGGGCTCTACAATGAGCAGTTCTTC
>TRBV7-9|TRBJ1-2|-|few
CASSLQGGYGYTF
TGTGCCAGCAGCCTACAGGGCGGGTATGGCTACACCTTC
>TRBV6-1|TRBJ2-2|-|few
CASRRENTGELFF
TGTGCCAGCAGGAGGGAGAACACCGGGGAGCTGTTTTTT
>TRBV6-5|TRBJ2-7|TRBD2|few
CASRRQRDGYEQYF
TGTGCCAGCAGACGCCAGCGGGATGGCTACGAGCAGTACTTC
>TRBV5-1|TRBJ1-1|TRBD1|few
CASSPGQGVSAFF
TGCGCCAGCAGCCCGGGACAGGGGGTGTCGGCTTTCTTT
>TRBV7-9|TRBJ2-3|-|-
CASSQVTRGTDTQYF
TGTGCCAGCAGCCAAGTAACCCGGGGCACAGATACGCAGTATTTT
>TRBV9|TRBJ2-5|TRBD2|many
CASSVGAGAQTQYF
TGTGCCAGCAGCGTAGGTGCGGGAGCGCAGACCCAGTACTTC
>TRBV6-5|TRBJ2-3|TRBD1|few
CASSYSRGRTDTQYF
TGTGCCAGCAGTTACTCAAGGGGGCGGACAGATACGCAGTATTTT